This is a list of T cell receptor beta chains from one sample in a study of neurological immune-mediated disorders. TCRdb redid the calling of the 5' RACE reads with MiXCR, one entry per CDR3 protein. Of roughly 25,000 distinct CDR3 sequences listed, more than 6% are singletons. Sequencing was performed on PBMCs. These receptors came from a woman in her 40s in good health. CDR3s include the opening cysteine and the closing phenylalanine or tryptophan. A D gene is named only where the DNA matches it firmly. Only part of the rows carry a size: once, few, many, or a class if the clone is expanded.

CDR3 | DNA | D | V | size | J
CASSSLTGWSGELFF | TGTGCCAGCAGTTCATTGACAGGGTGGAGCGGGGAGCTGTTTTTT | TRBD1 | TRBV27 | many | TRBJ2-2
CASGVWPDTQYF | TGTGCCAGCGGGGTTTGGCCAGATACGCAGTATTTT | . | TRBV7-8 | many | TRBJ2-3
CASSHGDLISSYEQYF | TGTGCCAGCAGTCACGGGGACCTAATATCGTCCTACGAGCAGTACTTC | . | TRBV28 | many | TRBJ2-7
CASSTTGNQPQHF | TGTGCCAGCAGTACGACAGGCAATCAGCCCCAGCATTTT | . | TRBV25-1 | many | TRBJ1-5
CASSKTSGRSNEQFF | TGCGCCAGCAGCAAAACTAGCGGGAGGTCGAATGAGCAGTTCTTC | TRBD2 | TRBV5-1 | many | TRBJ2-1
CASSSPGLAYNEQFF | TGTGCCAGCAGCTCGCCGGGACTGGCCTACAATGAGCAGTTCTTC | . | TRBV7-2 | many | TRBJ2-1
CSASSRSGRTDTQYF | TGCAGTGCATCGAGTCGGTCAGGGCGGACGGATACGCAGTATTTT | . | TRBV20-1 | many | TRBJ2-3
CASSRTSGSRNEQFF | TGTGCCAGCAGTCGAACTAGCGGGAGTCGGAATGAGCAGTTCTTC | TRBD2 | TRBV7-9 | many | TRBJ2-1
CASSPGTSGYNEQFF | TGTGCCAGCAGCCCCGGGACTAGCGGTTACAATGAGCAGTTCTTC | TRBD2 | TRBV7-8 | many | TRBJ2-1
CASSLNRQQETQYF | TGTGCCAGCAGCTTAAATCGCCAGCAAGAGACCCAGTACTTC | . | TRBV7-3 | many | TRBJ2-5
CASSFSGNTGELFF | TGTGCCAGCAGCTTTAGCGGGAACACCGGGGAGCTGTTTTTT | . | TRBV7-2 | many | TRBJ2-2
CASRATESTDTQYF | TGTGCCAGCAGGGCTACGGAGAGCACAGATACGCAGTATTTT | . | TRBV6-1 | many | TRBJ2-3
CASSRQYYGYTF | TGTGCCAGCAGCAGACAGTACTATGGCTACACCTTC | . | TRBV7-8 | many | TRBJ1-2
CASSFSRGSPQHF | TGTGCCAGCAGTTTTTCCCGGGGATCGCCCCAGCATTTT | . | TRBV12-3/TRBV12-4 | medium-sized | TRBJ1-5
CASSPSTETQYF | TGTGCCAGCAGCCCGAGTACGGAGACCCAGTACTTC | . | TRBV5-5 | many | TRBJ2-5
CASSYGRGTTGELFF | TGTGCCAGCAGTTACGGACGGGGAACCACCGGGGAGCTGTTTTTT | . | TRBV6-2/TRBV6-3 | few | TRBJ2-2
CASSFGLSEYF | TGTGCCAGCAGTTTCGGTTTGAGTGAGTATTTT | . | TRBV12-3/TRBV12-4 | medium-sized | TRBJ2-3
CSASGPGQDILGIF | TGCAGTGCTTCAGGCCCGGGACAAGATATCTTGGGGATCTTC | . | TRBV20-1 | many | TRBJ1-2
CSAREGGRALNEQFF | TGCAGTGCTAGAGAGGGCGGGAGGGCCCTCAATGAGCAGTTCTTC | TRBD2 | TRBV20-1 | many | TRBJ2-1
CASSQDSGTSPRDTQYF | TGTGCCAGCAGCCAAGATAGCGGGACTAGCCCCAGAGATACGCAGTATTTT | TRBD2 | TRBV4-2 | many | TRBJ2-3
CASRDGHTEAFF | TGTGCCAGCAGGGACGGTCACACTGAAGCTTTCTTT | . | TRBV2 | medium-sized | TRBJ1-1
CASSHGQGGGNEQFF | TGCGCCAGCAGCCATGGACAGGGAGGGGGCAATGAGCAGTTCTTC | . | TRBV4-3 | many | TRBJ2-1
CASSVTSNRANEQFF | TGCGCCAGCAGCGTGACTAGCAACCGAGCCAATGAGCAGTTCTTC | TRBD2 | TRBV5-1 | many | TRBJ2-1
CASSQDLGGLQPQHF | TGCGCCAGCAGCCAAGATCTTGGGGGGCTACAGCCCCAGCATTTT | . | TRBV4-3 | many | TRBJ1-5
CASLDVGTEAFF | TGCGCCAGCTTGGACGTGGGCACTGAAGCTTTCTTT | . | TRBV5-1 | . | TRBJ1-1
CASSLYGGPETQYF | TGCGCCAGCAGCTTGTACGGGGGCCCAGAGACCCAGTACTTC | . | TRBV5-1 | many | TRBJ2-5
CASSQDEGSNQPQHF | TGCGCCAGCAGCCAAGATGAGGGTAGTAATCAGCCCCAGCATTTT | . | TRBV4-3 | many | TRBJ1-5
CASSRQDAFEQYF | TGTGCCAGCAGCCGACAGGACGCGTTCGAGCAGTACTTC | . | TRBV5-6 | many | TRBJ2-7
CASSARGIRSGELFF | TGTGCCAGCAGCGCACGCGGGATACGGTCCGGGGAGCTGTTTTTT | . | TRBV7-2 | many | TRBJ2-2
CASSLAGPPGTGELFF | TGTGCCAGCAGTTTAGCGGGACCCCCTGGGACCGGGGAGCTGTTTTTT | . | TRBV27 | many | TRBJ2-2
CASSPLGSNQPQHF | TGTGCCAGCAGTCCCCTAGGGAGCAATCAGCCCCAGCATTTT | . | TRBV12-3/TRBV12-4 | medium-sized | TRBJ1-5
CASSLAGQIYGYTF | TGTGCCAGCAGCTTAGCGGGACAGATCTATGGCTACACCTTC | TRBD1 | TRBV7-6 | many | TRBJ1-2
CASSFRSRTGELFF | TGTGCCAGCAGTTTTCGGAGCCGGACCGGGGAGCTGTTTTTT | . | TRBV12-3/TRBV12-4 | many | TRBJ2-2
CASSPGTSGAVTYNEQFF | TGCGCCAGCAGCCCTGGGACTAGCGGGGCTGTGACCTACAATGAGCAGTTCTTC | TRBD2 | TRBV5-1 | many | TRBJ2-1
CASSLSGGGNTIYF | TGTGCCAGCAGCTTATCCGGAGGCGGAAACACCATATATTTT | . | TRBV5-6 | . | TRBJ1-3
CASSLSGFGVYGYTF | TGTGCCAGCAGCTTATCAGGGTTTGGTGTTTATGGCTACACCTTC | . | TRBV7-2 | few | TRBJ1-2
CASSSPKGGTGSFQPQHF | TGTGCCAGCAGCTCGCCCAAGGGGGGAACAGGTAGTTTTCAGCCCCAGCATTTT | . | TRBV7-2 | many | TRBJ1-5
CASSLAGFQETQYF | TGCGCCAGCAGCTTGGCGGGCTTCCAAGAGACCCAGTACTTC | . | TRBV5-1 | medium-sized | TRBJ2-5
CSVDVSNTEAFF | TGCAGCGTTGATGTATCGAACACTGAAGCTTTCTTT | . | TRBV29-1 | many | TRBJ1-1
CASSARDPGAEAFF | TGCGCCAGCAGCGCCCGGGACCCTGGCGCTGAAGCTTTCTTT | . | TRBV4-1 | many | TRBJ1-1
CAIPLVAGFSGANVLTF | TGTGCCATCCCCCTAGTAGCGGGATTCTCTGGGGCCAACGTCCTGACTTTC | TRBD2 | TRBV10-3 | many | TRBJ2-6
CASSRMERAEQYF | TGTGCCAGCAGCCGCATGGAAAGGGCCGAGCAGTACTTC | . | TRBV3-1 | many | TRBJ2-7
CSAIQGDNSPLHF | TGCAGCGCCATACAGGGGGATAATTCACCCCTCCACTTT | TRBD1 | TRBV29-1 | . | TRBJ1-6
CASSPYSRQGGETQYF | TGTGCCAGCAGCCCATACTCGCGACAGGGTGGGGAGACCCAGTACTTC | TRBD1 | TRBV5-5 | many | TRBJ2-5
CASSGRVQDF | TGTGCCAGCAGTGGGAGGGTCCAGGACTTC | . | TRBV2 | many | TRBJ2-5
CASSRDAGANVLTF | TGTGCCAGCAGTCGGGATGCCGGGGCCAACGTCCTGACTTTC | . | TRBV6-4 | many | TRBJ2-6
CASSTPASGGDNEQFF | TGCGCCAGCAGCACCCCGGCTAGCGGGGGGGACAATGAGCAGTTCTTC | TRBD2 | TRBV5-1 | many | TRBJ2-1
CASSLGGTGGRDEQFF | TGTGCCAGCAGCCTGGGAGGCACAGGGGGCCGCGATGAGCAGTTCTTC | TRBD1 | TRBV5-5 | many | TRBJ2-1